This T cell receptor beta chain was observed in a study of shared clonotypes between healthy human individuals. The DNA input per sorted-subset replicate PCR was 150 to 200 ng, corresponding to tens of thousands of T cell genomes. Here immunoSEQ multiplex PCR was the method, and the copy in TCRdb shows in-frame clones only, minus some. Among about 610,000 clones, 95% to 96% were seen once, and the ten largest hold 0.11%. Naive CD8 cells, CD45RO-negative and positively selected for CCR7, excluded terminally differentiated effector memory CD45RA+ cells. The donor population consisted of healthy HIV-negative adults with no recent acute infections or vaccinations. Donors comprised only Caucasian adults living in Nashville, Tennessee. The germline V and J ends were trimmed by 6 bases and 0 bases, with 14 bases remaining between them. The CDR3 is 15 amino acids. Germline CDR1 is MNHEY and CDR2 is SVGAGI.

Sequencing input: naive CD8+ T cells sorted from blood. The V call is TRBV6-5, the J call TRBJ1-1; the D is unclear. The sequence was collected from a woman in her 30s in good health. CDR3 sequence reads: CASSERTFMNTEAFF. CDR3 coding DNA: TGTGCCAGCAGCGAGAGAACTTTCATGAACACTGAAGCTTTCTTT.